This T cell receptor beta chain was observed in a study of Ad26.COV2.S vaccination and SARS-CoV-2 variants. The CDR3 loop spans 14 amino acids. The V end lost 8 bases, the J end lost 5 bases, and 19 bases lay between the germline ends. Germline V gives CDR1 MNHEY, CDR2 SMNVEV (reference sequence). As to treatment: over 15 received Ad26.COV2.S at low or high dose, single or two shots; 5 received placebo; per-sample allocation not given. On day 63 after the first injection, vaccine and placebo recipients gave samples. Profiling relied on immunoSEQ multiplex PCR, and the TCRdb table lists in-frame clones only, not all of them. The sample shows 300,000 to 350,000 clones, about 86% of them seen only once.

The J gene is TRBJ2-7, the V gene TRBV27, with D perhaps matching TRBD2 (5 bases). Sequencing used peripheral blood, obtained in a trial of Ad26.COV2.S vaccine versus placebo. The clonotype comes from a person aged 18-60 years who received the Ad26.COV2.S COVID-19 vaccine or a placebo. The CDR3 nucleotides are TGTGCCAGCCGACCACCAGGAGGAATCGACGAGCAGTACTTC. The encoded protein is CASRPPGGIDEQYF.